The 21 T cell receptor beta chains in this list originate from one sample, sequenced in a study of blood T cell repertoires in COVID-19 (dated by TCRdb to about 2020). The library relied on the immunoSEQ multiplex PCR assay. TCRdb provides this immuneACCESS table in a form limited to in-frame rearrangements. Some clones are lacking; in checked studies, under half of them reflect an unresolved V gene, and why the rest are absent is not known. The sample table contains some 300,000 clones; only one count was recorded for approximately 86% of them. The biggest ten clones account for 13% of the sample. Source material: peripheral blood. All receptors come from an older woman with COVID-19, enrolled during active disease.

The J gene is TRBJ1-5, the V gene TRBV9; D remains unclear. The V gene lost 0 bases and the J gene lost 0 bases, with 7 bases spanning the gap. The germline V gene has CDR1 SGDLS and CDR2 YYNGEE. CDR3 length equals 15 residues. This CDR3 is CASSVGQNSNQPQHF. The CDR3 DNA sequence: TGTGCCAGCAGCGTAGGCCAGAATAGCAATCAGCCCCAGCATTTT. The variable domain in full, with the rest retrieved from reference TRBV9 and TRBJ1-5, is DSGVTQTPKHLITATGQRVTLRCSPRSGDLSVYWYQQSLDQGLQFLIQYYNGEERAKGNILERFSAQQFPDLHSELNLSSLELGDSALYFCASSVGQNSNQPQHFGDGTRLSIL.

The chain uses TRBV11-2 and TRBJ1-6; D is undetermined. V lost 0 bases and J lost 10, with 10 bases in between. This CDR3 has 14 amino acids. Germline-derived CDR1 and CDR2 are SGHAT and FQNNGV. CDR3 sequence: CASSLDLLKSPLHF. CDR3 nucleotide sequence: TGTGCCAGCAGCTTAGATCTTCTAAAATCACCCCTCCACTTT.

This chain connects TRBV11-2 to TRBJ2-1; D uncertain. Germline assignment: CDR1 SGHAT and CDR2 FQNNGV. V lost 3 bases to trimming and J lost 0 bases, with 9 bases between them. The CDR3 runs 15 residues. The CDR3 region has the DNA TGTGCCAGCAGCTTCCGGGTGAGCTCCTACAATGAGCAGTTCTTC. It specifies CASSFRVSSYNEQFF.

The chain couples TRBV15 to TRBJ2-5, with D possibly matching TRBD2 (6 bases). Germline V CDR1 and CDR2: LNHNV, YYDKDF (reference sequence). Deletions cut 5 bases from V and 5 bases from J, with 18 bases between. This CDR3 is built from 15 residues. The CDR3 reads CATSPHRGVDETQYF. The CDR3 region has the DNA TGTGCCACCAGCCCCCATCGCGGGGTTGACGAGACCCAGTACTTC.

The V gene is TRBV6-6, the J gene TRBJ1-2; D might be TRBD1 (5 bases). This CDR3 comprises 13 residues. The V gene's germline CDR1 is MNHNY and CDR2 SVGAGI (reference sequence). The V gene lost 4 bases and the J gene lost 2 bases, with 8 bases spanning the gap. The CDR3 is CASSSRENYGYTF. CDR3 DNA sequence: TGTGCCAGCAGTTCCAGGGAAAACTATGGCTACACCTTC.

The DNA for the CDR3 is TGTGCCAGCAGTAGGACAGGGGACTATGGCTACACCTTC. The encoded protein is CASSRTGDYGYTF. The rearrangement uses TRBV12-3 or TRBV12-4 and TRBJ1-2; 9 bases are shared with TRBD1. This CDR3 has 13 amino acids. The ends lost 5 bases at V and 3 bases at J; junction bases unmatched: 1.

The chain carries TRBV7-8 and TRBJ2-7; D might be TRBD1 (6 bases). Between the trimmed V and J ends, which lost 6 bases and 0 bases, there was a span of 15 bases. This CDR3 comprises 15 residues. CDR1 and CDR2 (germline): SGHVS, FQNEAQ. Here the CDR3 reads CASSRDRSSSYEQYF. DNA of the CDR3: TGTGCCAGCAGTCGTGACAGGTCCAGCTCCTACGAGCAGTACTTC.

This sequence joins TRBV6-5 and TRBJ2-1, with 8 bases aligning to TRBD2. Germline V lookup: CDR1 MNHEY, CDR2 SVGAGI. V lost 2 bases to trimming and J lost 6 bases; unmatched junction nucleotides: 6. This CDR3 contains 15 residues. CDR3: CASSYRGGPPNEQFF. CDR3 in DNA: TGTGCCAGCAGTTACCGCGGGGGGCCCCCCAATGAGCAGTTCTTC.

CDR3 nucleotides: TGTGCCAGCAGTTACGGGCAGGGGTACTACGAGCAGTACTTC. This translates into CASSYGQGYYEQYF. The genes are TRBV6-5 and TRBJ2-7, with a tentative D call TRBD1 (6 bases). Germline V lookup: CDR1 MNHEY, CDR2 SVGAGI. The CDR3 extends over 14 amino acids. Trimming removed 2 bases from V and 3 bases from J, with 11 bases in between.

This chain uses TRBV18 with TRBJ2-5, with D tentatively TRBD2 (6 bases). The CDR3 spans 14 residues. Germline V gives CDR1 KGHSH, CDR2 LQKENI. The V gene lost 2 bases and the J gene lost 5 bases, with 12 bases spanning the gap. The CDR3 bases are TGTGCCAGCTCACCATCTAGCGCGGGTGAGACCCAGTACTTC. It is translated as CASSPSSAGETQYF.

The chain joins TRBV25-1 to TRBJ2-7; 8 nucleotides align to TRBD2. Germline lookup yields CDR1 MGHDK and CDR2 SYGVNS. With V trimmed by 7 bases and J by 2 bases, 10 bases remained unmatched. The CDR3 length is 15 residues. The CDR3 DNA reads as TGTGCCAGCACCCGCGGGGCGGGGGGCACCTACGAGCAGTACTTC. It yields the protein CASTRGAGGTYEQYF.

The sample holds a few counts of this clone. This rearrangement joins TRBV24-1 to TRBJ2-2, with D perhaps TRBD2 (5 bases). Germline assignment: CDR1 KGHDR and CDR2 SFDVKD. Trimming cost V 6 bases and J 2 bases, with 12 bases left between them. This CDR3 has 15 amino acids. CDR3 region: CATSLSGSNTGELFF. The CDR3 DNA reads as TGTGCCACCAGTCTGAGCGGAAGTAACACCGGGGAGCTGTTTTTT.

The chain joins TRBV5-1 to TRBJ2-7; maybe TRBD1 (5 bases). There are 15 residues in the CDR3. Trimming took off 1 base at V and 3 bases at J, with 14 bases between the two ends. CDR1 is SGHRS and CDR2 is YFSETQ in the germline V gene. The CDR3 nucleotides read TGCGCCAGCAGCTTGACGCAGGGTTCCCACTACGAGCAGTACTTC. This translates into CASSLTQGSHYEQYF.

The chain couples TRBV19 to TRBJ2-2, with D maybe TRBD2 (5 bases). The CDR3 loop spans 16 amino acids. Trimming took 7 bases from V and 0 from J, leaving 15 bases between them. Germline CDR1 reads LNHDA; CDR2 reads SQIVND (reference sequence). Here the CDR3 DNA reads TGTGCCAGTACCCTAGCCGAGTTCGCGAACACCGGGGAGCTGTTTTTT. Its translation: CASTLAEFANTGELFF.

The rearrangement joins TRBV28 to TRBJ1-1, with 9 bases that match TRBD1. CDR3 length equals 16 residues. Germline assignment: CDR1 MDHEN and CDR2 SYDVKM. The V segment lost 5 bases and the J segment 1 base; nucleotides outside the gene matches: 8. DNA for the CDR3: TGTGCCAGCAGTCCAGGCTTACAGGGGGCGAACACTGAAGCTTTCTTT. This codes for CASSPGLQGANTEAFF.

The V and J genes are TRBV9 and TRBJ2-2; 11 positions agree with TRBD2. Germline assignment: CDR1 SGDLS and CDR2 YYNGEE. V gave up 1 base and J gave up 4 bases; unmatched junction bases: 6. The CDR3 is 17 amino acids. In nucleotides, the CDR3 is TGTGCCAGCAGCGTAACGACTAGCGGGGCCTCCACCGGGGAGCTGTTTTTT. Translated, it gives CASSVTTSGASTGELFF. Supplemented by reference TRBV9 and TRBJ2-2, the full variable domain reads DSGVTQTPKHLITATGQRVTLRCSPRSGDLSVYWYQQSLDQGLQFLIQYYNGEERAKGNILERFSAQQFPDLHSELNLSSLELGDSALYFCASSVTTSGASTGELFFGEGSRLTVL.

This sequence joins TRBV24-1 and TRBJ2-3; a possible D gene is TRBD2 (6 bases). The V and J ends lost 5 bases and 2 bases respectively, with 19 bases between them. The CDR3 consists of 17 residues. Germline V gives CDR1 KGHDR, CDR2 SFDVKD. The CDR3 nucleotides read TGTGCCACCAGTGGTAGGGCGGGGATTGGGGCCACAGATACGCAGTATTTT. Encoded protein: CATSGRAGIGATDTQYF.

The chain is built from TRBV21-1 and TRBJ2-7; the D call of TRBD2 is as the table states it, not checked on the DNA. TRBV21-1 has pseudogene status. This CDR3 comprises 15 residues. In DNA form, the CDR3 reads TGTGCCAGCAGCGCGACTAGCGGGGGGTCTTACGAGCAGTACTTC. It encodes CASSATSGGSYEQYF.

The rearrangement uses TRBV5-5 and TRBJ1-5, with 7 bases matching TRBD1. The CDR3 consists of 13 residues. Germline V CDR1 and CDR2: SGHKS, YYEKEE (reference sequence). V was pared by 9 bases and J by 4 bases, with 7 bases of the junction left unmatched. The CDR3 DNA is TGTGCCACCTCGGGACAGTTGAATCAGCCCCAGCATTTT. It yields the protein CATSGQLNQPQHF.

The chain has TRBV28 and TRBJ2-1, with D perhaps matching TRBD1 (7 bases). Germline V CDR1 and CDR2: MDHEN, SYDVKM. Trimming pared 5 bases from V and 12 bases from J, leaving 14 bases between. The CDR3 loop spans 12 amino acids. CDR3 nucleotides: TGTGCCAGCAGTCTGACCCAGGGGGGGCAGTTCTTC. This sequence encodes CASSLTQGGQFF.

The CDR3 DNA sequence: TGTGCCAGCAGGGCCCAGCAGGGAGGAAATCAGCCCCAGCATTTT. Encoded protein: CASRAQQGGNQPQHF. The chain combines TRBV2 with TRBJ1-5; tentative D call: TRBD1 (5 bases). The CDR3 is 15 residues long. Germline V CDR1 and CDR2: SNHLY, FYNNEI. Trimming removed 6 bases at V and 4 bases at J, with 16 bases between.